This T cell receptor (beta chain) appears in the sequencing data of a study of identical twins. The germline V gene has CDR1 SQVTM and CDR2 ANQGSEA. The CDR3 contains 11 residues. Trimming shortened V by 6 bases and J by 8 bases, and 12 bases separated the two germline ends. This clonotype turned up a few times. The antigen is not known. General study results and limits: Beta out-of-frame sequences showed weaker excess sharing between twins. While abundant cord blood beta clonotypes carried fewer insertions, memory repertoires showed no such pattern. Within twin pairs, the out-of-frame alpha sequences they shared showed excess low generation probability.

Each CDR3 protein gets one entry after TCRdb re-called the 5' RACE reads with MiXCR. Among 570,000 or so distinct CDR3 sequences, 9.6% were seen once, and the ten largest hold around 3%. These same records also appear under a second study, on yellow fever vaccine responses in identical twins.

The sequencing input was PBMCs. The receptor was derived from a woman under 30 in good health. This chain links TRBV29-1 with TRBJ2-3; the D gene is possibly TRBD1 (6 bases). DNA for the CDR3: TGCAGCGTGCATCAGGGGAGTACGCAGTATTTT. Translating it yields CSVHQGSTQYF.